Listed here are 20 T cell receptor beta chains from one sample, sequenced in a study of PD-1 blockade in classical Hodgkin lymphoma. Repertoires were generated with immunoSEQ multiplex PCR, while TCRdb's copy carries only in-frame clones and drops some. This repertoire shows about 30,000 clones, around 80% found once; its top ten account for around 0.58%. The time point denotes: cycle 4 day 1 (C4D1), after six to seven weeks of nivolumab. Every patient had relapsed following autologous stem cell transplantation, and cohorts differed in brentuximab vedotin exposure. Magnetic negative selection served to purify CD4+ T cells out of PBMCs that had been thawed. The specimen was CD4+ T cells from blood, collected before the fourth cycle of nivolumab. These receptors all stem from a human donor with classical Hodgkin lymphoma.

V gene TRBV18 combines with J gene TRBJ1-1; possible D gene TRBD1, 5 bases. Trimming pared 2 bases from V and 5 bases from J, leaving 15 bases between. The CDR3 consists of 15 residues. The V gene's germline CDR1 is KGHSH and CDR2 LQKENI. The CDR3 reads CASSPLQRGETEAFF. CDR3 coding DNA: TGTGCCAGCTCACCATTACAGCGGGGGGAAACTGAAGCTTTCTTT. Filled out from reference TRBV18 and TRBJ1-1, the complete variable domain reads NAGVMQNPRHLVRRRGQEARLRCSPMKGHSHVYWYRQLPEEGLKFMVYLQKENIIDESGMPKERFSAEFPKEGPSILRIQQVVRGDSAAYFCASSPLQRGETEAFFGQGTRLTVV.

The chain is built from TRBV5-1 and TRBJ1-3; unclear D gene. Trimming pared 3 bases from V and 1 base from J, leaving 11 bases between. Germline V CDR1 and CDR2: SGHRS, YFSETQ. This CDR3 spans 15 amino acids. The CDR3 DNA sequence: TGCGCCAGCAGCTCCCGCCCGGGGTCTGGAAACACCATATATTTT. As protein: CASSSRPGSGNTIYF.

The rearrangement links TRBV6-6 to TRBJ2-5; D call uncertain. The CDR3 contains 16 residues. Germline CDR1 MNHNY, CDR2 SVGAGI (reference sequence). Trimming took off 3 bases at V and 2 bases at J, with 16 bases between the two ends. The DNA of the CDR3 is TGTGCCAGCAGTTATGGGTTTAGGACGGAGCAAGAGACCCAGTACTTC. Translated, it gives CASSYGFRTEQETQYF.

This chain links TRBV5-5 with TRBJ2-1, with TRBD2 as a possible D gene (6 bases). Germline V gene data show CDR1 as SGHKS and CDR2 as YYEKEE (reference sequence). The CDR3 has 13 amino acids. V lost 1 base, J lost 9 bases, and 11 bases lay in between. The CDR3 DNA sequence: TGTGCCAGCAGCTTGACTAGGCGGGGTGAGCAGTTCTTC. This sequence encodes CASSLTRRGEQFF.

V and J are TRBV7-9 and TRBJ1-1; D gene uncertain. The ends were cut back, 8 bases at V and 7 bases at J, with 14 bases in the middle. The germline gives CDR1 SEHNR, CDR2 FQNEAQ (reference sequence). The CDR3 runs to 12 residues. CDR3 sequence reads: CASAWSNLEAFF. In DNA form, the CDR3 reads TGTGCCAGCGCCTGGAGTAACCTTGAAGCTTTCTTT.

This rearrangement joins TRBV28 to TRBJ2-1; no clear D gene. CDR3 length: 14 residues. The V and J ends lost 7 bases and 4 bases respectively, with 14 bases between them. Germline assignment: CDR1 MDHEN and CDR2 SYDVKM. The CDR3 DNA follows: TGTGCCAGCACCCCGCCGGTTCCGTACAATGAGCAGTTCTTC. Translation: CASTPPVPYNEQFF.

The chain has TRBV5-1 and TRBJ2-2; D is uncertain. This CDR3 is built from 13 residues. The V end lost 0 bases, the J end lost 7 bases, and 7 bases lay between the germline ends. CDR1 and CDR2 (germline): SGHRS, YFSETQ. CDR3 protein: CASSLEGIGELFF. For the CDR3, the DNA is TGCGCCAGCAGCTTGGAGGGTATCGGGGAGCTGTTTTTT. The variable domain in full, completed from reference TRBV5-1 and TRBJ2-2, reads KAGVTQTPRYLIKTRGQQVTLSCSPISGHRSVSWYQQTPGQGLQFLFEYFSETQRNKGNFPGRFSGRQFSNSRSEMNVSTLELGDSALYLCASSLEGIGELFFGEGSRLTVL.

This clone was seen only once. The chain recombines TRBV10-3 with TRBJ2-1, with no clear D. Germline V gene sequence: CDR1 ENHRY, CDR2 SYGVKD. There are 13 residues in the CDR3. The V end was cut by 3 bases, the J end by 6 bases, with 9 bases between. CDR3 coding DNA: TGTGCCATCAGTGACCTGGGTGGCAATGAGCAGTTCTTC. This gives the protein CAISDLGGNEQFF.

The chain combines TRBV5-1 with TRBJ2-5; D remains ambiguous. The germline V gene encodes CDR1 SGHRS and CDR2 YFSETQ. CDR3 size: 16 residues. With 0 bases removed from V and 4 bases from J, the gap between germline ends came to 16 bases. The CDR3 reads CASSLAGPSPPETQYF. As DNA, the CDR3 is TGCGCCAGCAGCTTGGCCGGACCCTCACCCCCAGAGACCCAGTACTTC. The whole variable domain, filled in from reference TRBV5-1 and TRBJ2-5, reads KAGVTQTPRYLIKTRGQQVTLSCSPISGHRSVSWYQQTPGQGLQFLFEYFSETQRNKGNFPGRFSGRQFSNSRSEMNVSTLELGDSALYLCASSLAGPSPPETQYFGPGTRLLVL.

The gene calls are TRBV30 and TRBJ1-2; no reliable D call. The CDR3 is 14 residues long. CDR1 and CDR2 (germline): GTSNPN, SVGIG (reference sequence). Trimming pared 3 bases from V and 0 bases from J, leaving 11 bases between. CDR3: CAWRVTRTNYGYTF. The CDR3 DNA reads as TGTGCCTGGAGGGTAACAAGGACTAACTATGGCTACACCTTC.

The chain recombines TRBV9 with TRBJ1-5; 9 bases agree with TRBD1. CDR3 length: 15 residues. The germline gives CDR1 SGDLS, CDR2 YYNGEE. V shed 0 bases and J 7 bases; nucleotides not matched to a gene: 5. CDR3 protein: CASSVGGQGRQPQHF. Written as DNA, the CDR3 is TGTGCCAGCAGCGTAGGGGGACAGGGTAGACAGCCCCAGCATTTT.

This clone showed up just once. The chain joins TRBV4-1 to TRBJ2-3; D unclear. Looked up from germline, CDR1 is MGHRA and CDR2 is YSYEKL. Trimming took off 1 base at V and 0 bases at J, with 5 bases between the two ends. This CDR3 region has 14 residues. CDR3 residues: CASSQGASTDTQYF. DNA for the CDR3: TGCGCCAGCAGCCAAGGGGCTAGCACAGATACGCAGTATTTT.

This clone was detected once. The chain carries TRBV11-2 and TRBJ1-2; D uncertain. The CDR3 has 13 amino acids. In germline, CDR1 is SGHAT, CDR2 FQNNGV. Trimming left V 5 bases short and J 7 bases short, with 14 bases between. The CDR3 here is CASSAPALSGYTF. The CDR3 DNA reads TGTGCCAGCAGCGCCCCGGCTCTCTCTGGCTACACCTTC.

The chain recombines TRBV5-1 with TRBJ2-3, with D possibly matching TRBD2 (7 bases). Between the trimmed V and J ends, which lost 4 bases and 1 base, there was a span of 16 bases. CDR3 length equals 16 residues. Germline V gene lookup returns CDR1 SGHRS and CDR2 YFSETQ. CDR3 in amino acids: CASSRNREGGTDTQYF. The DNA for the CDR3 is TGCGCCAGCAGCCGAAACAGGGAGGGGGGCACAGATACGCAGTATTTT. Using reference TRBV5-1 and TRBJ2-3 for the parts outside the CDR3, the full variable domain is KAGVTQTPRYLIKTRGQQVTLSCSPISGHRSVSWYQQTPGQGLQFLFEYFSETQRNKGNFPGRFSGRQFSNSRSEMNVSTLELGDSALYLCASSRNREGGTDTQYFGPGTRLTVL.

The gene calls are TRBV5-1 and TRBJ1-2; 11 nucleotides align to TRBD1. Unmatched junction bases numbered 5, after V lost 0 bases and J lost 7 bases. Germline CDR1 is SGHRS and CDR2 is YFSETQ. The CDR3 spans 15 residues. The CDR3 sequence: CASSLEGQGAFGYTF. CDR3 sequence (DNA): TGCGCCAGCAGCTTGGAAGGACAGGGGGCATTTGGCTACACCTTC.

The CDR3 coding sequence is TGCGCCAGCAGTACAGAGACCAATCAGCCCCAGCATTTT. This translates into CASSTETNQPQHF. V gene TRBV5-1 combines with J gene TRBJ1-5; D remains unclear. The V gene lost 5 bases and the J gene lost 3 bases, with 9 bases spanning the gap. The CDR3 length is 13 residues. Per germline, CDR1 SGHRS and CDR2 YFSETQ.

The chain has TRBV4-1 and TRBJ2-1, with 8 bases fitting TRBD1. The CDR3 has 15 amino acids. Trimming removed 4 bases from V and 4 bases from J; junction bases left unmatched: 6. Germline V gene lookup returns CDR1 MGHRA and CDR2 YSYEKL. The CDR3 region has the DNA TGCGCCAGCAGCCTACTGGGACAGGTTTACAATGAGCAGTTCTTC. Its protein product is CASSLLGQVYNEQFF.

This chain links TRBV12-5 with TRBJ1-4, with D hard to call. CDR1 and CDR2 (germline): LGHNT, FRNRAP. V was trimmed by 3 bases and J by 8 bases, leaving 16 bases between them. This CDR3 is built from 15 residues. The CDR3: CASGFAGPRREKLFF. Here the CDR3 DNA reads TGTGCTAGTGGTTTCGCCGGGCCCCGCCGGGAAAAACTGTTTTTT.

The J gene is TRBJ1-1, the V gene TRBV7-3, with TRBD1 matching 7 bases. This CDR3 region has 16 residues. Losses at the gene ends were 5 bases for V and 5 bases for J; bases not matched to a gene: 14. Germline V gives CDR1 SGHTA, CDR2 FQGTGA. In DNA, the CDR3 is TGTGCCAGCAGCCCCATTACTCCAGGGGGAAGGACTGAAGCTTTCTTT. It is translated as CASSPITPGGRTEAFF.

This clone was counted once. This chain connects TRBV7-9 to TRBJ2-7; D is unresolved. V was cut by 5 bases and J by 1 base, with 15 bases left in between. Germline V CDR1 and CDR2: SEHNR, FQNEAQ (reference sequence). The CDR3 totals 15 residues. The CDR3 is CASSNQVGKSYEQYF. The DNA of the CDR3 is TGTGCCAGCAGCAACCAAGTGGGGAAGTCCTACGAGCAGTACTTC.